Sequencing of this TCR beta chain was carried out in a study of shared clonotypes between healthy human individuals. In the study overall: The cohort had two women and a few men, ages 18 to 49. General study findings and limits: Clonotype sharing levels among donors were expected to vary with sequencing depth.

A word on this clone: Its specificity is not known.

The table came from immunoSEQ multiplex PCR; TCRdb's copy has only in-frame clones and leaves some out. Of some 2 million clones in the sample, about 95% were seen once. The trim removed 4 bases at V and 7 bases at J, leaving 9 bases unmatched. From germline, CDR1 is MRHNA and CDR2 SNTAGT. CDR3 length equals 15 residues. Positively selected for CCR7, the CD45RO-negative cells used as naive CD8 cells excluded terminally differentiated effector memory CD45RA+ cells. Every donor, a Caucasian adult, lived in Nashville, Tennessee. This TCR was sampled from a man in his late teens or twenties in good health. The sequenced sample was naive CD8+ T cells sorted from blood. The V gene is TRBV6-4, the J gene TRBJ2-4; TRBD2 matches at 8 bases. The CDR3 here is CASSVREGKGNIQYF. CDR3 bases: TGTGCCAGCAGTGTCCGGGAGGGGAAGGGGAACATTCAGTACTTC.